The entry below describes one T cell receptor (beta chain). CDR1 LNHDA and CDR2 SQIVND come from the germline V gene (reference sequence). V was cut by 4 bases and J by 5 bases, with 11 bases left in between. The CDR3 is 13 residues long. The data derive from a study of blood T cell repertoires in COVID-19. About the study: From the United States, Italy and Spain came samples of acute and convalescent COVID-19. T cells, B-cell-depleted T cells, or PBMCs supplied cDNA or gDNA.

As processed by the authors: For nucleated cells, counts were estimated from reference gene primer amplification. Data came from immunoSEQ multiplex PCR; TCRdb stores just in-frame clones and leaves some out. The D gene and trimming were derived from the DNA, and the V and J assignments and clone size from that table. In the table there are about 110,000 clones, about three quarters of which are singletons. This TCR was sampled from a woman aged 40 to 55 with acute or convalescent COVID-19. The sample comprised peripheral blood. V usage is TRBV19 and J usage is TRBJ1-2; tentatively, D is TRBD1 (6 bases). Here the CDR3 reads CASSTRQDYGYTF. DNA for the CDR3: TGTGCCAGTAGTACCCGACAGGATTATGGCTACACCTTC.